This TCR beta chain was documented in a study of response to subunit inactivated influenza vaccine. General study findings and limits: With each seasonal influenza vaccination, the authors suggested, few new T cells are recruited.

TCRdb re-called the RT-PCR reads through MiXCR, storing one row per CDR3 protein. The repertoire consists of about 700,000 distinct CDR3 sequences, with approximately 15% occurring once and the leading ten covering around a tenth. CDR1 is SGHVS and CDR2 is FNYEAQ in the germline V gene. Losses at the gene ends were 5 bases for V and 0 bases for J; bases not matched to a gene: 8. The CDR3 extends over 16 amino acids. Notes on this clonotype: The antigen is unknown.

The sequencing here drew on PBMCs from blood, taken 11 to 12 days after vaccination. The rearrangement uses TRBV7-6 and TRBJ2-3, with 7 bases fitting TRBD1. The receptor comes from a man aged 50 or older who received an inactivated influenza vaccine. CDR3 region: CASSARTGSSTDTQYF. Written as DNA, the CDR3 is TGTGCCAGCAGCGCCCGGACAGGATCTAGCACAGATACGCAGTATTTT.